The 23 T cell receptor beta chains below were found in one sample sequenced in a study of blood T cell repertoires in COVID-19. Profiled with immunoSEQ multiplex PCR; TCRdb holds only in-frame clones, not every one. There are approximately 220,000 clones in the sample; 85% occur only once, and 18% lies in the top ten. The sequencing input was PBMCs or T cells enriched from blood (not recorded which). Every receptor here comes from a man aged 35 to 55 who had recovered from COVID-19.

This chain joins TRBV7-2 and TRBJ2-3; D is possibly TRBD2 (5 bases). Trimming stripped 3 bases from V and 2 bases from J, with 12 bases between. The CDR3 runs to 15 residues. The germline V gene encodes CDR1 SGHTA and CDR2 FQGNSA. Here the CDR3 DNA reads TGTGCCAGCAGCTTGTCACGGGATCTCACAGATACGCAGTATTTT. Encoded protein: CASSLSRDLTDTQYF.

The CDR3 spells CASSLGGGDTEAFF. The CDR3 DNA is TGTGCCAGCAGCTTGGGCGGGGGGGACACTGAAGCTTTCTTT. V is TRBV5-6 and J is TRBJ1-1, with D possibly TRBD1 on 5 matching bases. Trimming removed 0 bases at V and 3 bases at J, with 9 bases between. CDR3 length: 14 amino acids. Germline assignment: CDR1 SGHDT and CDR2 YYEEEE.

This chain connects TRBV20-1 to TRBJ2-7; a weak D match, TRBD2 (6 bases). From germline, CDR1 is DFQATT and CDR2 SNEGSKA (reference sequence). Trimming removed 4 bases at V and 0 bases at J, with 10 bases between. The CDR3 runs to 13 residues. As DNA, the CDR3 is TGCAGTGCTACTGACGGGGGCTCCTACGAGCAGTACTTC. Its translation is CSATDGGSYEQYF.

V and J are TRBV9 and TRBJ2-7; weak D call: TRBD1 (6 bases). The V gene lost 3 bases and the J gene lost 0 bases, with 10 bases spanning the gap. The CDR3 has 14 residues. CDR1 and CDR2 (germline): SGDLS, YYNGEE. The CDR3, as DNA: TGTGCCAGCAGCGCCGGACAGAGCTCCTACGAGCAGTACTTC. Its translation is CASSAGQSSYEQYF.

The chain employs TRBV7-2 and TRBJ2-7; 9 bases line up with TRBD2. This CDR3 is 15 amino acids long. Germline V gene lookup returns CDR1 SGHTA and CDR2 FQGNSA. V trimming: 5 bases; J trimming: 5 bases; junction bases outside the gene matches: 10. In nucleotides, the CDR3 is TGTGCCAGCAGCCCCCAGGTCAGCGGGAGGAACGAGCAGTACTTC. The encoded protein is CASSPQVSGRNEQYF.

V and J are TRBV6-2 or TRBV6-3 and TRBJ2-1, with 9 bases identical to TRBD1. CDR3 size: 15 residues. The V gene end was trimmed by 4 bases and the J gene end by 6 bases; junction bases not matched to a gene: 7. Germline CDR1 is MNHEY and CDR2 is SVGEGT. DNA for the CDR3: TGTGCCAGCAGTTTGACCGGGACAGGGATCAATGAGCAGTTCTTC. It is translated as CASSLTGTGINEQFF.

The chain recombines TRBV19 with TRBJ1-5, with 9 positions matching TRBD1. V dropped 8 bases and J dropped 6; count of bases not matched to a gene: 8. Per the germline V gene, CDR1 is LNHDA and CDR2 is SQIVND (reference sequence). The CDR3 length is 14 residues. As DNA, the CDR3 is TGTGCCAGTCGGACAGGGGTGTGGAGTCAGCCCCAGCATTTT. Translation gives CASRTGVWSQPQHF.

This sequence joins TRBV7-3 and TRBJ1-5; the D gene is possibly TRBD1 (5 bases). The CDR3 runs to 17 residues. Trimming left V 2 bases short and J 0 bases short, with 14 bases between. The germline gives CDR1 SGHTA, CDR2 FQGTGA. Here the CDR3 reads CASSLSRESLSNQPQHF. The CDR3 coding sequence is TGTGCCAGCAGCTTATCCAGGGAAAGTCTTAGCAATCAGCCCCAGCATTTT.

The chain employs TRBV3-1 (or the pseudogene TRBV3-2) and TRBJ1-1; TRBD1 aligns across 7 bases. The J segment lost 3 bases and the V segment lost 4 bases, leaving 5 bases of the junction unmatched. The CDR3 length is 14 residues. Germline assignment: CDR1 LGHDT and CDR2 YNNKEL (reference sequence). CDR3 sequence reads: CASSPGQEDTEAFF. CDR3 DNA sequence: TGTGCCAGCAGCCCCGGACAGGAGGACACTGAAGCTTTCTTT.

CDR3 region: CASSREAGAGEEKLFF. The CDR3 bases are TGCGCCAGCAGTCGGGAGGCTGGCGCAGGGGAAGAAAAACTGTTTTTT. The chain is built from TRBV5-1 and TRBJ1-4, with TRBD1 as a possible D gene (6 bases). The CDR3 consists of 16 residues. V was pared by 5 bases and J by 8 bases, with 22 bases between. The V gene's germline CDR1 is SGHRS and CDR2 YFSETQ.

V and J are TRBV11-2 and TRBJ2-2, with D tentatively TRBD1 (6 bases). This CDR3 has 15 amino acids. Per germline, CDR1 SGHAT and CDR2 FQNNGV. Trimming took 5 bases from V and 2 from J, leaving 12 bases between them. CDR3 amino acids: CASSPSGQNTGELFF. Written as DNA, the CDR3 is TGTGCCAGCAGCCCCTCGGGACAAAACACCGGGGAGCTGTTTTTT.

CDR3: CASQGRRGNEKLFF. In DNA form, the CDR3 reads TGTGCCAGTCAGGGGCGTCGGGGAAATGAAAAACTGTTTTTT. The rearrangement joins TRBV18 to TRBJ1-4; D is perhaps TRBD1 (6 bases). V dropped 9 bases and J dropped 5 bases, with 16 bases sitting between them. Germline values: CDR1 KGHSH, CDR2 LQKENI. The CDR3 has 14 residues.

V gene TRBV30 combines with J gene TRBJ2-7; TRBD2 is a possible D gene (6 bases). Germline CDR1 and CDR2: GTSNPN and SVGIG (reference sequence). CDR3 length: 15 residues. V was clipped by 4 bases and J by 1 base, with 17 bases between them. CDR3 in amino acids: CAWMFTGARSYEQYF. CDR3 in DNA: TGTGCCTGGATGTTCACGGGAGCCCGATCCTACGAGCAGTACTTC. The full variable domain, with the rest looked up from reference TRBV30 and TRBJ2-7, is SQTIHQWPATLVQPVGSPLSLECTVEGTSNPNLYWYRQAAGRGLQLLFYSVGIGQISSEVPQNLSASRPQDRQFILSSKKLLLSDSGFYLCAWMFTGARSYEQYFGPGTRLTVT.

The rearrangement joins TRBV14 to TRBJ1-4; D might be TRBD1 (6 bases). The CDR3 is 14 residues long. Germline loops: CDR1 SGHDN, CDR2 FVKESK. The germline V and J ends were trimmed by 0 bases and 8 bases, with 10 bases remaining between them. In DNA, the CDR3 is TGTGCCAGCAGCCAAGACAGGGGAGAGGAAAAACTGTTTTTT. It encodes CASSQDRGEEKLFF. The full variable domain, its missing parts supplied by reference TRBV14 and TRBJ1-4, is EAGVTQFPSHSVIEKGQTVTLRCDPISGHDNLYWYRRVMGKEIKFLLHFVKESKQDESGMPNNRFLAERTGGTYSTLKVQPAELEDSGVYFCASSQDRGEEKLFFGSGTQLSVL.

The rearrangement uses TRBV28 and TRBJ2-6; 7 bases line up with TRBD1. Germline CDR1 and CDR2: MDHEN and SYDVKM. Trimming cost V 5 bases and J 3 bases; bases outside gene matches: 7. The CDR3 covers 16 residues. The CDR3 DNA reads TGTGCCAGCAGTCTAACAGGGGCGGATGGGGCCAACGTCCTGACTTTC. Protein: CASSLTGADGANVLTF.

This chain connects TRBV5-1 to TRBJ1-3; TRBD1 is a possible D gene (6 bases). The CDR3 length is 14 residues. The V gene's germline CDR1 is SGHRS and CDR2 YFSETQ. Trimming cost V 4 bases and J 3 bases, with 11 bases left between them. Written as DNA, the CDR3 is TGCGCCAGCAGCGAACGGACAGATGGAAACACCATATATTTT. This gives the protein CASSERTDGNTIYF. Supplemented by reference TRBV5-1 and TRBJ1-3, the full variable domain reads KAGVTQTPRYLIKTRGQQVTLSCSPISGHRSVSWYQQTPGQGLQFLFEYFSETQRNKGNFPGRFSGRQFSNSRSEMNVSTLELGDSALYLCASSERTDGNTIYFGEGSWLTVV.

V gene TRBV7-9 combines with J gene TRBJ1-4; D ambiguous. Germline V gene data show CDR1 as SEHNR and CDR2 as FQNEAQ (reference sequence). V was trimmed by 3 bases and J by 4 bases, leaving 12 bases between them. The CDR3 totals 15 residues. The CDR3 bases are TGTGCCAGCAGCTTGCGGCCGGATCGTAATGAAAAACTGTTTTTT. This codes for CASSLRPDRNEKLFF.

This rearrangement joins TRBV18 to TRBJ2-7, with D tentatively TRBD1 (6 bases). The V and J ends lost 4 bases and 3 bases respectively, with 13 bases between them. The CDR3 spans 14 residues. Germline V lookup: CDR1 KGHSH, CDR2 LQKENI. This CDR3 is CASSRETGIYEQYF. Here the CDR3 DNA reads TGTGCCAGCTCACGGGAGACAGGAATCTACGAGCAGTACTTC.

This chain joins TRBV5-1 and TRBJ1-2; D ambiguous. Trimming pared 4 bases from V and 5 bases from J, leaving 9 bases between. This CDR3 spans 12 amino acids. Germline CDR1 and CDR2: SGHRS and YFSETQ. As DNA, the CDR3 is TGCGCCAGCAGCCCTGATGAGTATGGCTACACCTTC. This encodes CASSPDEYGYTF.

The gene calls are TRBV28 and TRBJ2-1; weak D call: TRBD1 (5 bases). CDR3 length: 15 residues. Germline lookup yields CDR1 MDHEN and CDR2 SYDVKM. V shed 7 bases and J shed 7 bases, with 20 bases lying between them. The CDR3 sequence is CASTPSGIPQNEQFF. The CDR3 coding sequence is TGTGCCAGCACCCCCTCAGGGATCCCTCAGAATGAGCAGTTCTTC.

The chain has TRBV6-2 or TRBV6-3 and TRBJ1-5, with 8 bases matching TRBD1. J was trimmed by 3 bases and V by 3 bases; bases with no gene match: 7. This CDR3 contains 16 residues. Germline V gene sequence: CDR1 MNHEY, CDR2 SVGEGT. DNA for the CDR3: TGTGCCAGCAGTTATTCGACAGGGGCCTCCAATCAGCCCCAGCATTTT. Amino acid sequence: CASSYSTGASNQPQHF.

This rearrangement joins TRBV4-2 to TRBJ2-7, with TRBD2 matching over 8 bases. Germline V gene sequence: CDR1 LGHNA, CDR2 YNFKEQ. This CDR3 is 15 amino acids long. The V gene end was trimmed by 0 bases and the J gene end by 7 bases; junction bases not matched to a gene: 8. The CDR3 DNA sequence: TGTGCCAGCAGCCAAGAATTCTCAAGCGGGAGAGAGCAGTACTTC. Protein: CASSQEFSSGREQYF.

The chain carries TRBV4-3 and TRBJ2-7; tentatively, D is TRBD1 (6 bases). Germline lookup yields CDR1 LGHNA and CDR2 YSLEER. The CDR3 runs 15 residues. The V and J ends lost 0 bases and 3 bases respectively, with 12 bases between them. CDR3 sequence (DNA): TGCGCCAGCAGCCAAGAAATATTGACAGGCTACGAGCAGTACTTC. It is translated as CASSQEILTGYEQYF.